The 24 T cell receptor beta chains listed next were all sequenced from one sample in a study of CD8+ T cells in alopecia areata. Treatment here: oral pan-JAK inhibitor, 5-10 mg twice daily. Sequencing relied on a cDNA template that was reverse transcribed from extracted RNA. Measured with immunoSEQ multiplex PCR; TCRdb has only the in-frame clones, and not every one. The sample has 200,000 to 250,000 clones, 30% to 40% seen once; the top ten hold under 0.55%. The input for sequencing was CD4+ T cells sorted from blood, taken around week 30, from a patient treated with tofacitinib. The receptors were gathered from a human donor with alopecia areata.

The V and J genes are TRBV18 and TRBJ2-4, with 7 bases fitting TRBD1. J lost 5 bases, V lost 3 bases, and 1 base had no gene match. This CDR3 region has 13 residues. Germline CDR1 reads KGHSH; CDR2 reads LQKENI. CDR3 region: CASSPTGQNIQYF. The DNA for the CDR3 is TGTGCCAGCTCACCGACAGGGCAAAACATTCAGTACTTC.

The rearrangement uses TRBV7-3 and TRBJ1-1; D is unclear. Trimming removed 0 bases at V and 1 base at J, with 9 bases between. Germline CDR1 is SGHTA and CDR2 is FQGTGA. This CDR3 comprises 15 residues. The CDR3 DNA follows: TGTGCCAGCAGCTTAACGCAGCCCGGGAACACTGAAGCTTTCTTT. Amino acid sequence: CASSLTQPGNTEAFF.

The sample holds a few counts of this clone. The CDR3 loop reads CASSFPSGGPATQYF. The CDR3 nucleotides read TGTGCCAGCAGCTTCCCTAGCGGGGGGCCTGCGACCCAGTACTTC. V is TRBV5-6 and J is TRBJ2-5; 11 bases line up with TRBD2. Germline assignment: CDR1 SGHDT and CDR2 YYEEEE. V dropped 2 bases and J dropped 7; count of bases not matched to a gene: 7. The CDR3 contains 15 residues.

This clone is a singleton in its sample. The chain is built from TRBV27 and TRBJ2-7, with TRBD1 matching 9 bases. The trim removed 7 bases at V and 2 bases at J, leaving 9 bases unmatched. The CDR3 contains 15 residues. Germline CDR1 is MNHEY and CDR2 is SMNVEV (reference sequence). The CDR3: CASTITGTGTYEQYF. CDR3 sequence (DNA): TGTGCCAGCACGATTACCGGGACAGGGACCTACGAGCAGTACTTC.

The chain combines TRBV29-1 with TRBJ1-6; D is possibly TRBD1 (6 bases). The CDR3 spans 13 residues. Germline lookup yields CDR1 SQVTM and CDR2 ANQGSEA. Trimming took off 7 bases at V and 9 bases at J, with 16 bases between the two ends. The CDR3 DNA reads TGCAGCGCCGGACAGTGTAGGAGTTCACCCCTCCACTTT. Translated, it gives CSAGQCRSSPLHF. Based on the CDR3 plus reference TRBV29-1 and TRBJ1-6, the full variable domain is SAVISQKPSRDICQRGTSLTIQCQVDSQVTMMFWYRQQPGQSLTLIATANQGSEATYESGFVIDKFPISRPNLTFSTLTVSNMSPEDSSIYLCSAGQCRSSPLHFGNGTRLTVT.

This chain uses TRBV7-9 with TRBJ1-4; 9 bases align to TRBD1. Unmatched junction bases numbered 10, after V lost 6 bases and J lost 5 bases. The CDR3 consists of 16 residues. The germline V gene has CDR1 SEHNR and CDR2 FQNEAQ (reference sequence). The CDR3 region has the DNA TGTGCCAGCAGAGCCCGTCCGACAGGGGGGAATGAAAAACTGTTTTTT. It yields the protein CASRARPTGGNEKLFF.

The chain carries TRBV29-1 and TRBJ2-3, with D hard to call. The germline CDR1 and CDR2 sequences are SQVTM and ANQGSEA. The CDR3 length is 13 residues. Trimming removed 3 bases from V and 6 bases from J, with 13 bases in between. The CDR3 bases are TGCAGCGTTGAGGCAGTAGGGTGGGATACGCAGTATTTT. Translating it yields CSVEAVGWDTQYF.

The rearrangement links TRBV19 to TRBJ2-7; 9 bases fit TRBD1. The germline gives CDR1 LNHDA, CDR2 SQIVND (reference sequence). The junction had 2 bases not matched to a gene; V was cut back by 5 bases and J by 3 bases. CDR3 length: 13 amino acids. The CDR3 here is CASSRTGDYEQYF. The CDR3, as DNA: TGTGCCAGTAGTCGGACAGGGGACTACGAGCAGTACTTC.

This clone was detected a few times. The rearrangement joins TRBV11-2 to TRBJ1-2; no clear D. The CDR3 spans 12 residues. Per germline, CDR1 SGHAT and CDR2 FQNNGV. The germline V and J ends were trimmed by 0 bases and 6 bases, with 5 bases remaining between them. The CDR3 sequence: CASSLENHGYTF. The CDR3 nucleotides read TGTGCCAGCAGCTTAGAGAACCATGGCTACACCTTC.

The chain combines TRBV5-4 with TRBJ1-4; 9 nucleotides agree with TRBD1. Germline CDR1 and CDR2: SGHNT and YYREEE (reference sequence). V shed 3 bases and J 0 bases; nucleotides not matched to a gene: 3. This CDR3 is 16 amino acids long. The CDR3 sequence is CASSWGQGATNEKLFF. CDR3 bases: TGTGCCAGCAGCTGGGGACAGGGCGCAACTAATGAAAAACTGTTTTTT. Variable domain in full (rest from reference TRBV5-4 and TRBJ1-4): ETGVTQSPTHLIKTRGQQVTLRCSSQSGHNTVSWYQQALGQGPQFIFQYYREEENGRGNFPPRFSGLQFPNYSSELNVNALELDDSALYLCASSWGQGATNEKLFFGSGTQLSVL.

The chain carries TRBV6-5 and TRBJ2-7; D may be TRBD2 (6 bases). The CDR3 totals 14 residues. V was shortened by 8 bases and J by 3 bases, with 17 bases between the two germline ends. Germline V gene sequence: CDR1 MNHEY, CDR2 SVGAGI. The DNA for the CDR3 is TGTGCCAGCGGGATTTTCGGGGGTAACTACGAGCAGTACTTC. Its translation: CASGIFGGNYEQYF.

The CDR3 protein is CASSLASLRSYNEQFF. CDR3 sequence (DNA): TGCGCCAGCAGCTTGGCCAGTCTTCGCTCCTACAATGAGCAGTTCTTC. The chain recombines TRBV5-1 with TRBJ2-1, with D hard to call. V was pared by 0 bases and J by 0 bases, with 10 bases between. The germline V gene has CDR1 SGHRS and CDR2 YFSETQ. The CDR3 sequence is 16 residues long.

This chain joins TRBV6-6 and TRBJ1-6; 11 nucleotides agree with TRBD1. V lost 7 bases and J lost 9; bases outside the gene matches: 5. The CDR3 contains 14 residues. Germline values: CDR1 MNHNY, CDR2 SVGAGI (reference sequence). The CDR3 here is CASIPGQGGSPLHF. The CDR3 coding sequence is TGTGCCAGCATTCCGGGACAGGGGGGTTCACCCCTCCACTTT.

This clone was detected many times. J is TRBJ2-1 and V is TRBV12-5; no reliable D call. Trimming shortened V by 5 bases and J by 15 bases, and 8 bases separated the two germline ends. This CDR3 spans 9 amino acids. Germline-derived CDR1 and CDR2 are LGHNT and FRNRAP. The CDR3 nucleotides read TGTGCTAGTGGTCCCCCGCCGTTCTTC. It codes for CASGPPPFF. Supplemented by reference TRBV12-5 and TRBJ2-1, the full variable domain reads DARVTQTPRHKVTEMGQEVTMRCQPILGHNTVFWYRQTMMQGLELLAYFRNRAPLDDSGMPKDRFSAEMPDATLATLKIQPSEPRDSAVYFCASGPPPFFGPGTRLTVL.

The V and J genes are TRBV2 and TRBJ2-3; maybe TRBD1 (5 bases). The CDR3 covers 12 residues. Germline V gives CDR1 SNHLY, CDR2 FYNNEI. The germline V and J ends were trimmed by 6 bases and 10 bases, with 14 bases remaining between them. CDR3 nucleotides: TGTGCCAGCAGCCGAGACAGATACGCGCAGTATTTT. Residues: CASSRDRYAQYF.

This chain connects TRBV30 to TRBJ1-1; 8 positions agree with TRBD1. CDR1 is GTSNPN, CDR2 SVGIG, per germline (reference sequence). This CDR3 spans 13 amino acids. J lost 3 bases, V lost 3 bases, and 3 bases had no gene match. The DNA for the CDR3 is TGTGCCTGGAGAGGACAGGGACACACTGAAGCTTTCTTT. Translating gives CAWRGQGHTEAFF.

This clone was detected only a few times. The chain carries TRBV6-6 and TRBJ2-3, with D perhaps matching TRBD1 (6 bases). This CDR3 is built from 15 residues. Germline V CDR1 and CDR2: MNHNY, SVGAGI (reference sequence). V lost 6 bases to trimming and J lost 0 bases, with 13 bases between them. The CDR3 spells CASRLQGKSTDTQYF. The CDR3 coding sequence is TGTGCCAGCAGGCTACAGGGAAAGAGCACAGATACGCAGTATTTT.

The chain recombines TRBV5-1 with TRBJ2-5, with 7 bases aligning to TRBD2. The length of the CDR3 is 13 residues. Germline trimming cut 4 bases from V and 3 bases from J; bases unmatched to any gene: 3. Germline V lookup: CDR1 SGHRS, CDR2 YFSETQ. CDR3 sequence: CASSPGGEETQYF. As DNA, the CDR3 is TGCGCCAGCAGCCCTGGGGGGGAAGAGACCCAGTACTTC.

V gene TRBV30 combines with J gene TRBJ2-5; D may be TRBD1 (6 bases). The CDR3 spans 14 residues. The germline V gene encodes CDR1 GTSNPN and CDR2 SVGIG (reference sequence). V dropped 6 bases and J dropped 1 base, with 15 bases sitting between them. DNA of the CDR3: TGTGCCTGCCCCCTGGACAGCCTCCAAGAGACCCAGTACTTC. Translation gives CACPLDSLQETQYF.

This clone has more than one count but fewer than ten. CDR3 amino acids: CASSPAFADTQYF. For the CDR3, the DNA is TGTGCCAGCAGCCCAGCGTTTGCAGATACGCAGTATTTT. V is TRBV2 and J is TRBJ2-3; D is unresolved. The CDR3 runs to 13 residues. The V gene's germline CDR1 is SNHLY and CDR2 FYNNEI. Trimming took 6 bases from V and 4 from J, leaving 11 bases between them.

The J gene is TRBJ1-1, the V gene TRBV7-3, with 7 bases lining up with TRBD1. The CDR3 sequence is 13 residues long. Germline V gene data show CDR1 as SGHTA and CDR2 as FQGTGA. V dropped 5 bases and J dropped 4; count of bases not matched to a gene: 4. CDR3 sequence (DNA): TGTGCCAGCAGCGCGACAGGGACCACTGAAGCTTTCTTT. Protein: CASSATGTTEAFF.

This rearrangement joins TRBV11-2 to TRBJ2-2, with TRBD2 matching 10 bases. The CDR3 extends over 15 amino acids. Looked up from germline, CDR1 is SGHAT and CDR2 is FQNNGV. Trimming took 6 bases from V and 6 from J; bases not matched to a gene: 7. DNA of the CDR3: TGTGCCAGCAGACGGGCTAGCGGGGGTGCCGGGGAGCTGTTTTTT. Its protein product is CASRRASGGAGELFF.

Only a few counts were recorded for this clone. V gene TRBV10-2 combines with J gene TRBJ1-1, with 7 positions matching TRBD1. J gave up 8 bases and V 5 bases, and 8 bases lay outside the gene matches. CDR3 length: 13 amino acids. Looked up from germline, CDR1 is WSHSY and CDR2 is SAAADI. The CDR3 protein is CASSLRRQGEAFF. CDR3 in DNA: TGCGCCAGCAGTTTAAGGCGACAGGGAGAAGCTTTCTTT.

The chain joins TRBV11-2 to TRBJ2-1, with D perhaps matching TRBD1 (6 bases). From germline, CDR1 is SGHAT and CDR2 FQNNGV. The ends were cut back, 5 bases at V and 6 bases at J, with 23 bases in the middle. CDR3 length equals 17 residues. CDR3 in amino acids: CASSHITGQKRSNEQFF. As DNA, the CDR3 is TGTGCCAGCAGCCATATTACGGGACAAAAACGAAGCAATGAGCAGTTCTTC.